Shown below are 10 T cell receptor beta chains from a single sample sequenced in a study of T-cell reconstitution after alpha-beta-depleted transplantation in children. A library of TCRbeta sequences, prepared with unique molecular identifiers, was generated. TCRdb independently ran MiXCR on the PCR reads; one entry per CDR3 protein. The table includes about 830,000 distinct CDR3 sequences, roughly 16% detected once. The specimen comprised PBMCs, mostly from graft donor cells, sampled 360 days after TCRalphabeta/CD19-depleted stem cell transplant. These receptors came from a male patient younger than 18 who had a stem cell transplant for acute lymphoblastic leukemia, so the T cells may come from the graft donor.

This clonotype was counted at least ten times. This chain links TRBV20-1 with TRBJ2-7; TRBD1 aligns across 7 bases. Looked up from germline, CDR1 is DFQATT and CDR2 is SNEGSKA (reference sequence). The CDR3 runs 12 residues. CDR3 sequence reads: CRPPGPTGAWYF. CDR3 nucleotide sequence: TGCAGGCCCCCGGGGCCAACAGGGGCTTGGTACTTC.

This clonotype appeared a few times. This chain links TRBV18 with TRBJ1-4; the D is unclear. V was pared by 3 bases and J by 8 bases, with 10 bases between. CDR1 and CDR2 from the germline V gene are KGHSH and LQKENI. CDR3 size: 13 residues. The CDR3 reads CASSPIFDEKLFF. The CDR3 nucleotides read TGTGCCAGCTCACCGATTTTCGACGAAAAACTGTTTTTT.

Ten or more counts support this clonotype. This chain links TRBV20-1 with TRBJ2-1; D remains ambiguous. This CDR3 has 12 amino acids. V was pared by 6 bases and J by 14 bases, with 20 bases between. Germline CDR1 DFQATT, CDR2 SNEGSKA (reference sequence). The CDR3: CSAQRRFRLEFF. Here the CDR3 DNA reads TGCAGTGCCCAAAGGCGTTTCAGGTTGGAGTTCTTC.

This clonotype showed up just a few times. CDR3 sequence reads: CASSLVGRAEAFF. The CDR3 bases are TGTGCCAGCAGTTTAGTCGGGCGGGCGGAAGCTTTCTTT. The chain has TRBV12-3 or TRBV12-4 and TRBJ1-1; no firm D call. The length of the CDR3 is 13 residues. Trimming left V 1 base short and J 8 bases short, with 11 bases between.

This clonotype was seen more than once but under ten times. The genes are TRBV7-9 and TRBJ1-2; 10 nucleotides line up with TRBD1. Germline V CDR1 and CDR2: SEHNR, FQNEAQ (reference sequence). V lost 1 base to trimming and J lost 4 bases; unmatched junction nucleotides: 6. This CDR3 spans 16 amino acids. The CDR3 reads CASSLDGTGVAYGYTF. The CDR3 DNA is TGTGCCAGCAGCTTAGACGGGACAGGGGTCGCCTATGGCTACACCTTC. Supplemented by reference TRBV7-9 and TRBJ1-2, the full variable domain reads DTGVSQNPRHKITKRGQNVTFRCDPISEHNRLYWYRQTLGQGPEFLTYFQNEAQLEKSRLLSDRFSAERPKGSFSTLEIQRTEQGDSAMYLCASSLDGTGVAYGYTFGSGTRLTVV.

V and J are TRBV18 and TRBJ2-7, with 12 bases identical to TRBD2. V lost 1 base and J lost 4; bases outside the gene matches: 5. The length of the CDR3 is 16 residues. Germline V CDR1 and CDR2: KGHSH, LQKENI. Here the CDR3 reads CASSPRGLAGSYEQYF. The CDR3 DNA sequence: TGTGCCAGCTCACCACGCGGACTAGCGGGATCGTACGAGCAGTACTTC. The variable domain in full, completed from reference TRBV18 and TRBJ2-7, reads NAGVMQNPRHLVRRRGQEARLRCSPMKGHSHVYWYRQLPEEGLKFMVYLQKENIIDESGMPKERFSAEFPKEGPSILRIQQVVRGDSAAYFCASSPRGLAGSYEQYFGPGTRLTVT.

In its sample, this clonotype was seen many times. The CDR3 reads CASSYVGQGAGEQYF. CDR3 bases: TGTGCCAGCAGTTACGTGGGACAGGGGGCCGGCGAGCAGTACTTC. The rearrangement joins TRBV6-2 or TRBV6-3 to TRBJ2-7; the match to TRBD1 covers 12 bases. The germline V gene has CDR1 MNHEY and CDR2 SVGEGT. V shed 2 bases, J shed 6 bases, and the junction held 5 bases outside the gene matches. The CDR3 runs to 15 residues.

The V call is TRBV3-1, the J call TRBJ2-7, with 8 positions matching TRBD1. V shed 4 bases and J 2 bases; nucleotides not matched to a gene: 10. There are 16 residues in the CDR3. In germline, CDR1 is LGHDT, CDR2 YNNKEL (reference sequence). The CDR3: CASSRKGRGQAYEQYF. CDR3 coding DNA: TGTGCCAGCAGCCGAAAGGGAAGGGGACAGGCCTACGAGCAGTACTTC.

This clonotype was counted many times. V and J are TRBV5-1 and TRBJ2-7, with D unclear. The germline gives CDR1 SGHRS, CDR2 YFSETQ. Trimming cost V 8 bases and J 5 bases, with 14 bases left between them. The CDR3 contains 12 residues. CDR3 protein: CASDLNHHEQYF. The CDR3 DNA sequence: TGCGCCAGTGACTTGAACCACCACGAGCAGTACTTC. The complete variable domain, with remaining parts taken from reference TRBV5-1 and TRBJ2-7, reads KAGVTQTPRYLIKTRGQQVTLSCSPISGHRSVSWYQQTPGQGLQFLFEYFSETQRNKGNFPGRFSGRQFSNSRSEMNVSTLELGDSALYLCASDLNHHEQYFGPGTRLTVT.

This clonotype was counted only a few times. J is TRBJ2-3 and V is TRBV5-1, with 9 bases matching TRBD2. The CDR3 extends over 13 amino acids. Trimming cost V 8 bases and J 3 bases; bases outside gene matches: 4. The germline V gene has CDR1 SGHRS and CDR2 YFSETQ. The CDR3 region is CASSSGKTDTQYF. CDR3 nucleotide sequence: TGCGCCAGTTCTAGCGGGAAGACAGATACGCAGTATTTT.